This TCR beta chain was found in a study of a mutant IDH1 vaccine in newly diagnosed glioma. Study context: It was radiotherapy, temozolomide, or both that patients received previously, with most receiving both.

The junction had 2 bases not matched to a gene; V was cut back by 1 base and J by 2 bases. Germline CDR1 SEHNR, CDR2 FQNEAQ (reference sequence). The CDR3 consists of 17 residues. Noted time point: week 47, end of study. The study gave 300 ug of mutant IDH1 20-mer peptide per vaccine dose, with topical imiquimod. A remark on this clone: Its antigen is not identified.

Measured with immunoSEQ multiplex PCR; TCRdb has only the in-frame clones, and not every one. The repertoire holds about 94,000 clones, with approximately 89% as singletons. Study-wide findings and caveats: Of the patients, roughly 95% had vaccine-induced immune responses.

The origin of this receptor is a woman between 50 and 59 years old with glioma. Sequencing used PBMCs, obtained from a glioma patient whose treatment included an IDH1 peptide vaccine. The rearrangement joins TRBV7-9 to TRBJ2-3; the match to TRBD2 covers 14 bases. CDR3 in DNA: TGTGCCAGCAGCTTAGGGGGACTAGCGGGGGACACAGATACGCAGTATTTT. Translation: CASSLGGLAGDTDTQYF.